Sequencing of this T cell receptor (beta chain) was carried out in a study of blood T cell repertoires in COVID-19. The overall study: T cells, B-cell-depleted T cells, or PBMCs supplied cDNA or gDNA.

Original methodology: Nucleated cell number was recorded as an estimate derived from reference gene primer amplification. TCRdb's table, derived via immunoSEQ multiplex PCR, lists solely in-frame clones and lacks some. Clone size and the V and J calls come from that table; the DNA yielded D and trimming. The sample has some 350,000 clones; roughly nine tenths are singletons. Symptom resolution, clearance, or two negative PCRs marked the recovered donors of Cohort 3. The CDR3 is 15 amino acids. Germline-derived CDR1 and CDR2 are SGHTA and FQGTGA. The trim removed 6 bases at V and 2 bases at J, leaving 9 bases unmatched.

The source material was PBMCs or T cells enriched from blood (not recorded which). The receptor's source is a young man who had recovered from COVID-19. The gene calls are TRBV7-3 and TRBJ2-7; 8 bases fit TRBD1. The CDR3 region has the DNA TGTGCCAGCAGTTTCGGCCCGGGACAGGCCTACGAGCAGTACTTC. Translated: CASSFGPGQAYEQYF.